This T cell receptor (beta chain) derives from a study of T cells after yellow fever vaccination (dated by TCRdb to the late 2010s). For the wider study: The SMART-Seq v4 Ultra Low Input RNA kit was used to prepare libraries from fractions with low cell numbers. To track T-cell clones before and after primary and booster YFV17D yellow fever vaccination, bulk TCR alpha and beta repertoires were sequenced longitudinally. Two healthy male donors made up the cohort, one aged 18 to 29 years and the other aged 30 to 40 years. Blood samples were taken at several timepoints before and after primary and secondary immunization, and bulk PBMC replicates and cell subsets were isolated. The full study reports these points: Because the study included only a couple of donors, the extent to which the findings can be generalized is limited. A small share of clonotypes occurred in both CD4 and CD8 compartments, likely arising from convergent recombination. FACS-sorted repertoires could contain abundant contaminating clonotypes from the bulk population, so computational filtering was required. Most clones expanded after primary vaccination (around 96% of CD4 and 80% to 90% of CD8) were re-detected after the booster, suggesting that broad memory maintenance occurred. The secondary T-cell response was found to be weaker but faster than the primary response, with a peak reached on day 5 rather than on day 15.

What the treatment or condition label conveys for this sample: live attenuated yellow fever vaccine strain. A standard Ficoll-Paque protocol was used to isolate PBMCs from peripheral blood. Dynabeads CD4 and CD8 positive selection kits were used to isolate the CD4 and CD8 T-cell fractions. TriZol was used to extract RNA from bulk PBMCs, CD4 and CD8 fractions, and dextramer-positive and dextramer-negative fractions. For sequencing, an Illumina NovaSeq 6000 was employed. Synthesis of TCR cDNA relied on 5'RACE template switching, a step that introduced a universal primer site along with unique molecular identifiers. cDNA synthesis was primed from both the TCR alpha and TCR beta constant segments. Libraries were amplified in two PCR steps, with sample barcodes and sequencing adapters added in the second step. Sequencing of libraries was done on Illumina HiSeq 2500 (2x100 bp) or NovaSeq (2x150 bp). The paper's data handling went like this. MIGEC handled demultiplexing of reads and collapsing into UMI consensus sequences, while MiXCR performed V(D)J alignment. Clonotypes responding to the vaccine were identified with edgeR on replicate PBMC samples, with the criteria of FDR below 0.01 and a log2 fold change above 5 up to day 15. Each bulk clonotype was labeled CD4 or CD8 based on which sequenced repertoire, CD4 or CD8, contained the clonotype at higher abundance. Using fastp trimming at Q25 and MiXCR clonotype assembly, TCRdb reanalyzed the public sequencing data and kept in-frame beta chains. Entries that share a CDR3 protein sequence are merged under the most common genes and DNA. In this record, the V and J calls reflect TCRdb's handling and not the investigators' own analysis. This sample has some 240,000 distinct CDR3 sequences in its table, and 3% to 3.5% of those were observed once. The top ten clonotypes cover about 3% of the sample.

V drops 6 bases and J drops 5 bases, leaving 10 bases in between. Taken from the germline V gene, the CDR1 and CDR2 loops are MNHEY and SVGAGI. From the cysteine through the phenylalanine, the CDR3 covers 12 amino acids. Left in the record is the CDR3 DNA by itself, 36 bases read in frame from the first base. Remarks on this clonotype: No cognate antigen has been identified for it. Base qualities are not provided; no much larger clone lies one nucleotide away.

The chain joins TRBV6-5 to TRBJ1-2; the D gene is perhaps TRBD1, from 6 matching bases. This sequence was found in a man aged 18 to 30 who received the YFV17D yellow fever vaccine. The sample was CD4+ T cells sorted from PBMCs, taken 10 days after the yellow fever booster vaccination. The CDR3 is CASRRGGYGYTF. The bases read TGTGCCAGCAGGCGAGGGGGGTATGGCTACACCTTC.